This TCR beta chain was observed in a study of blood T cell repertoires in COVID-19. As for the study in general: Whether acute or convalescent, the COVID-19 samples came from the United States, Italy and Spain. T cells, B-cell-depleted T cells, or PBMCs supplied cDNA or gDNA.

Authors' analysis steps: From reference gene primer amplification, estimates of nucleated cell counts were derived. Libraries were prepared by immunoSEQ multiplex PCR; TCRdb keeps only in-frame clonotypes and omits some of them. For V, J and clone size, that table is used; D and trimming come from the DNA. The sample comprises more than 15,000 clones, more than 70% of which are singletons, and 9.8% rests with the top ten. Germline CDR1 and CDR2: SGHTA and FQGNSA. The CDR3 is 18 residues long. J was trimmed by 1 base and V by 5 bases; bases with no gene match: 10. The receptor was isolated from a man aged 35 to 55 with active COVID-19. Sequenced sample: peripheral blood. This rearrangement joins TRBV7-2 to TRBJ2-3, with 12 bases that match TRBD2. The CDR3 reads CASSLSLAGGRGTDTQYF. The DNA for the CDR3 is TGTGCCAGCAGCCTCAGTCTAGCGGGAGGGCGGGGCACAGATACGCAGTATTTT.